This T cell receptor (beta chain) came from a study of T cells expressing NK-cell markers. TCRdb re-analyzed the 5' RACE reads; it lists each CDR3 protein once, without DNA. This sample contains 440,000 or so distinct CDR3 sequences. CDR1 MDHEN and CDR2 SYDVKM come from the germline V gene. CDR3 size: 12 residues. Specimen: blood T cells: a sorted CD56 or NKG2C T cell subset, CD4+ or CD8+ T cells, or bulk PBMC T cells (not recorded which). The V call is TRBV28, the J call TRBJ1-5. The receptor was isolated from a woman aged 18-70 years in good health. The CDR3 reads CASSLSSRPQHF.